These 22 T cell receptor beta chains were sequenced from one sample in a study of T cells in Graves' hyperthyroidism and ophthalmopathy. The investigators amplified TCR beta CDR3 regions from RNA transcripts. When the TCR CDR3 underwent first-round RT-PCR, the HTBI primer set was used. TCRdb re-called the multiplex PCR reads with MiXCR, one entry per CDR3 protein. The data contain about 560,000 distinct CDR3 sequences, roughly 17% of them seen just once; the ten biggest clones take up about 20%. The sample was blood. Receptors originate from a young woman with Graves' hyperthyroidism.

Ten or more counts support this clonotype. This rearrangement joins TRBV27 to TRBJ1-1; D is unclear. The germline V gene has CDR1 MNHEY and CDR2 SMNVEV (reference sequence). The CDR3 length is 14 residues. The ends were cut back, 3 bases at V and 0 bases at J, with 8 bases in the middle. The CDR3 region is CASSLVGVNTEAFF. The CDR3, as DNA: TGTGCCAGCAGTTTGGTAGGTGTGAACACTGAAGCTTTCTTT.

This clonotype was found many times. This sequence joins TRBV6-1 and TRBJ2-1; TRBD2 is a possible D gene (6 bases). This CDR3 is 16 amino acids long. With 2 bases removed from V and 2 bases from J, the gap between germline ends came to 13 bases. Germline V gives CDR1 MNHNS, CDR2 SASEGT. The CDR3 DNA sequence: TGTGCCAGCAGTGAAAAATCGGAGGGCCCCTACAATGAGCAGTTCTTC. Translating gives CASSEKSEGPYNEQFF.

This clonotype has a handful of counts. The V and J genes are TRBV28 and TRBJ2-1; 12 positions match TRBD1. The CDR3 runs 17 residues. The V segment lost 3 bases and the J segment 7 bases; nucleotides outside the gene matches: 10. Germline V gene sequence: CDR1 MDHEN, CDR2 SYDVKM. The CDR3: CASSFVHGDRGLNEQFF. The CDR3 DNA is TGTGCCAGCAGTTTTGTCCACGGGGACAGGGGGCTAAATGAGCAGTTCTTC.

This clonotype was found many times. The chain couples TRBV6-2 or TRBV6-3 to TRBJ2-5; D tentatively reads TRBD1 or TRBD2 (5 bases each). Germline lookup yields CDR1 MNHEY and CDR2 SVGEGT. The CDR3 has 13 amino acids. V was shortened by 7 bases and J by 5 bases, with 14 bases between the two germline ends. The CDR3: CASKRGGRETQYF. DNA for the CDR3: TGTGCCAGCAAGAGGGGTGGTAGGGAGACCCAGTACTTC.

The rearrangement joins TRBV25-1 to TRBJ1-1; D remains unclear. Trimming shortened V by 1 base and J by 0 bases, and 9 bases separated the two germline ends. Germline V gene data show CDR1 as MGHDK and CDR2 as SYGVNS. The CDR3 covers 15 residues. The CDR3 spells CASSELSNLNTEAFF. For the CDR3, the DNA is TGTGCCAGCAGTGAATTGAGTAATCTGAACACTGAAGCTTTCTTT.

The genes are TRBV4-3 and TRBJ1-2; D is ambiguous. V was pared by 0 bases and J by 4 bases, with 12 bases between. CDR1 is LGHNA, CDR2 YSLEER, per germline. The CDR3 sequence is 15 residues long. CDR3 sequence reads: CASSQDRTAAYGYTF. DNA of the CDR3: TGCGCCAGCAGCCAAGATCGCACGGCAGCCTATGGCTACACCTTC.

This chain joins TRBV11-1 and TRBJ1-2; D is undetermined. CDR1 SGHAT and CDR2 FQDESV come from the germline V gene (reference sequence). CDR3 size: 13 residues. V was cut by 5 bases and J by 0 bases, with 7 bases left in between. CDR3 coding DNA: TGTGCCAGCAGCACCCCTTCTAACTATGGCTACACCTTC. Protein sequence: CASSTPSNYGYTF.

At least ten counts were recorded for this clonotype. V gene TRBV20-1 combines with J gene TRBJ2-7; TRBD2 matches 7 bases. Germline V gene sequence: CDR1 DFQATT, CDR2 SNEGSKA (reference sequence). The CDR3 extends over 14 amino acids. V dropped 3 bases and J dropped 2; count of bases not matched to a gene: 7. DNA of the CDR3: TGCAGTGCTAGGTCTAGCGGCCTTACCTACGAGCAGTACTTC. Its protein product is CSARSSGLTYEQYF.

This clonotype was observed at least ten times. The genes are TRBV5-1 and TRBJ2-7; perhaps TRBD1 as D (6 bases). Trimming pared 0 bases from V and 3 bases from J, leaving 10 bases between. CDR1 is SGHRS and CDR2 is YFSETQ in the germline V gene. The length of the CDR3 is 14 residues. CDR3 loop: CASSLEDSRYEQYF. DNA for the CDR3: TGCGCCAGCAGCTTGGAGGACAGCCGCTACGAGCAGTACTTC.

This clonotype has ten or more counts. J is TRBJ2-2 and V is TRBV29-1; D tentatively fits TRBD1 or TRBD2 (5 bases each). V lost 7 bases and J lost 4, with 22 bases in between. In germline, CDR1 is SQVTM, CDR2 ANQGSEA. The CDR3 has 16 amino acids. In DNA form, the CDR3 reads TGCAGCGCCAAAGGAAGAGTTGGGGGAGTCACCGGGGAGCTGTTTTTT. It is translated as CSAKGRVGGVTGELFF.

This clonotype came up a few times. The chain combines TRBV12-3 or TRBV12-4 with TRBJ2-2, with TRBD1 matching 7 bases. V was clipped by 5 bases and J by 7 bases; unmatched bases: 4. The CDR3 length is 13 residues. For the CDR3, the DNA is TGTGCCAGCAGTCCGACAGGGATCGGGGAGCTGTTTTTT. Translation gives CASSPTGIGELFF.

The V gene is TRBV2, the J gene TRBJ2-1; TRBD1 is a possible D gene (6 bases). The CDR3 spans 15 residues. Trimming pared 0 bases from V and 8 bases from J, leaving 14 bases between. Germline-derived CDR1 and CDR2 are SNHLY and FYNNEI. CDR3: CASSEAGRGFDEQFF. CDR3 nucleotide sequence: TGTGCCAGCAGTGAAGCTGGCAGGGGTTTTGATGAGCAGTTCTTC.

This clonotype showed up just once. A much larger clone is a single base away; this may be a read error. The conserved final phenylalanine or tryptophan is absent from the CDR3, which likely points to a read error. The CDR3 DNA sequence: TGTGCCAGCAGTTTACCTTCTAGCGGTACCGACACCGGGGAGCTGTTTCTT. Its protein is CASSLPSSGTDTGELFL. The chain uses TRBV28 and TRBJ2-2; 7 bases are shared with TRBD2. This CDR3 has 17 amino acids. The germline V gene has CDR1 MDHEN and CDR2 SYDVKM. J was trimmed by 3 bases and V by 2 bases; bases with no gene match: 9.

V and J are TRBV5-1 and TRBJ1-4; 8 nucleotides align to TRBD1. Germline CDR1 reads SGHRS; CDR2 reads YFSETQ. The trim removed 0 bases at V and 8 bases at J, leaving 6 bases unmatched. CDR3 length: 15 residues. Written as DNA, the CDR3 is TGCGCCAGCAGCTTGGATGGGACAGGCCCCGAAAAACTGTTTTTT. Translation: CASSLDGTGPEKLFF. Variable domain in full (rest from reference TRBV5-1 and TRBJ1-4): KAGVTQTPRYLIKTRGQQVTLSCSPISGHRSVSWYQQTPGQGLQFLFEYFSETQRNKGNFPGRFSGRQFSNSRSEMNVSTLELGDSALYLCASSLDGTGPEKLFFGSGTQLSVL.

This clonotype was counted many times. The chain employs TRBV7-9 and TRBJ1-5; TRBD1 agrees at 8 bases. The germline gives CDR1 SEHNR, CDR2 FQNEAQ (reference sequence). This CDR3 spans 19 amino acids. V was clipped by 2 bases and J by 0 bases; unmatched bases: 12. CDR3 sequence (DNA): TGTGCCAGCAGCTTAACGCGTGGGACAGGCCCAGTTAGCAATCAGCCCCAGCATTTT. As protein: CASSLTRGTGPVSNQPQHF.

The sample holds a few counts of this clonotype. One end of the junction does not line up with germline, which may come from a read error. The chain joins TRBV7-7 to TRBJ2-1; maybe TRBD1 (5 bases). This CDR3 contains 13 residues. In germline, CDR1 is SSHAT, CDR2 FNYEAQ (reference sequence). This CDR3 reads CASSARDASEQFF. The CDR3, as DNA: TGTGCTAGCAGCGCCAGGGATGCTTCTGAGCAGTTCTTC. Variable domain in full (rest from reference TRBV7-7 and TRBJ2-1): GAGVSQSPRYKVTKRGQDVTLRCDPISSHATLYWYQQALGQGPEFLTYFNYEAQPDKSGLPSDRFSAERPEGSISTLTIQRTEQRDSAMYRCASSARDASEQFFGPGTRLTVL.

The J gene is TRBJ1-5, the V gene TRBV20-1; no reliable D call. Trimming stripped 3 bases from V and 1 base from J, with 1 base between. The germline V gene encodes CDR1 DFQATT and CDR2 SNEGSKA (reference sequence). This CDR3 has 11 amino acids. The CDR3, as DNA: TGCAGTGCTAGGAGCAATCAGCCCCAGCATTTT. Translating it yields CSARSNQPQHF.

The V gene is TRBV19, the J gene TRBJ1-1; 9 nucleotides line up with TRBD1. Unmatched junction bases numbered 6, after V lost 8 bases and J lost 5 bases. The CDR3 is 13 residues long. Germline assignment: CDR1 LNHDA and CDR2 SQIVND (reference sequence). As DNA, the CDR3 is TGTGCCAGTTCAGGACAGGGGAAAACTGAAGCTTTCTTT. Translating gives CASSGQGKTEAFF.

The table lists this clonotype with many counts. The J gene is TRBJ2-5, the V gene TRBV11-2, with D tentatively TRBD1 (5 bases). The CDR3 has 14 residues. Germline V gene sequence: CDR1 SGHAT, CDR2 FQNNGV. With 5 bases removed from V and 4 bases from J, the gap between germline ends came to 14 bases. The DNA for the CDR3 is TGTGCCAGCAGCCCCCAGGGTTTTGGAGAGACCCAGTACTTC. This gives the protein CASSPQGFGETQYF.

This clonotype appeared many times. This rearrangement joins TRBV7-9 to TRBJ2-3; 7 positions agree with TRBD2. Trimming cost V 5 bases and J 3 bases; bases outside gene matches: 11. The CDR3 contains 16 residues. CDR1 SEHNR and CDR2 FQNEAQ come from the germline V gene (reference sequence). The CDR3, as DNA: TGTGCCAGCAGCCGCACTAGCGCCCTGTGGACAGATACGCAGTATTTT. Its protein product is CASSRTSALWTDTQYF.

A few counts support this clonotype. The chain is built from TRBV11-2 and TRBJ1-5, with 7 bases matching TRBD1. The V gene end was trimmed by 6 bases and the J gene end by 3 bases; junction bases not matched to a gene: 5. CDR3 length equals 14 residues. Germline V CDR1 and CDR2: SGHAT, FQNNGV. This CDR3 reads CASRKTGFNQPQHF. In DNA form, the CDR3 reads TGTGCCAGCAGGAAGACAGGGTTCAATCAGCCCCAGCATTTT.

This clonotype showed up just a few times. V usage is TRBV20-1 and J usage is TRBJ2-7, with a tentative D call TRBD1 (5 bases). V was pared by 3 bases and J by 6 bases, with 15 bases between. Germline V lookup: CDR1 DFQATT, CDR2 SNEGSKA (reference sequence). This CDR3 has 13 amino acids. This CDR3 is CSARLRGHLEQYF. The CDR3 nucleotides are TGCAGTGCTAGGTTAAGGGGCCATCTCGAGCAGTACTTC.